The clone carrying this T cell receptor (beta chain) has ten or more counts. As yet, its antigen is unknown. TCRdb analysed the 5' RACE reads with MiXCR anew, one entry per CDR3 protein. The table records 250,000 to 300,000 distinct CDR3 sequences, about 20% of them present only once. The CDR3 sequence is 18 residues long. Germline V CDR1 and CDR2: SGHAT, FQNNGV. J gave up 2 bases and V 5 bases, and 15 bases lay outside the gene matches. This sample was included in a study of CD8 T cells in ankylosing spondylitis. Findings and limits, study-wide: Both synovial fluid and blood in reactive arthritis had previously been reported to carry some motif variants. Relatively scarce in peripheral blood, disease-linked clones were CD8+. Seemingly distinctive of ankylosing spondylitis blood was a TCR beta motif formed by eight highly homologous variants.

This clonotype was sampled from a male donor with ankylosing spondylitis or in good health (not recorded which). Source material: blood, either unsorted or a sorted T cell fraction (not recorded which). The chain recombines TRBV11-2 with TRBJ2-5, with 9 bases aligning to TRBD2. CDR3 in DNA: TGTGCCAGCAGCCTCTATATGGCGGCTAGCGGGGATCAAGAGACCCAGTACTTC. Its protein product is CASSLYMAASGDQETQYF.